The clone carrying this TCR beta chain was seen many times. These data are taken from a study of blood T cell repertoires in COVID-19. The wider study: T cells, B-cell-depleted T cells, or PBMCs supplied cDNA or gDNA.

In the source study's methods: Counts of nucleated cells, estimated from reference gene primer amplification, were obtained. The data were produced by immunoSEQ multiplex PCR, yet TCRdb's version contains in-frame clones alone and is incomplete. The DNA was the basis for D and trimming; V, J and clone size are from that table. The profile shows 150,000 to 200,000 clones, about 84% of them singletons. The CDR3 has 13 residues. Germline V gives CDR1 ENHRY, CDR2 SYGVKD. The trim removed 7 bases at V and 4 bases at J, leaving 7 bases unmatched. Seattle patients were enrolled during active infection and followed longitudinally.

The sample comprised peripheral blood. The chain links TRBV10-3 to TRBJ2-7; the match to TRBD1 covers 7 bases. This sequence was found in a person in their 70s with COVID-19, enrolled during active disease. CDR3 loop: CAIMGAGGYEQYF. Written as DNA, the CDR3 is TGTGCCATCATGGGGGCAGGGGGATACGAGCAGTACTTC.